Presented here are 5 T cell receptor beta chains from one specimen sequenced in a study of technical replicates of blood from a few donors. Clones were sequenced by immunoSEQ multiplex PCR, and TCRdb holds only the in-frame ones, with some missing. The sample carries some 54,000 clones, 93% recorded once. Specimen: PBMCs. Source of these receptors: a human donor in good health. Some clones in this sample may be carry-over from other donors' samples.

The chain carries TRBV5-4 and TRBJ1-2, with no clear D. The V end was cut by 3 bases, the J end by 4 bases, with 13 bases between. In germline, CDR1 is SGHNT, CDR2 YYREEE (reference sequence). The CDR3 extends over 14 amino acids. Here the CDR3 DNA reads TGTGCCAGCAGCTGGTATGGGCAGGTCTATGGCTACACCTTC. Encoded protein: CASSWYGQVYGYTF.

This clone occurred once. The V and J genes are TRBV7-3 and TRBJ2-1, with TRBD2 as a possible D gene (7 bases). CDR1 and CDR2 from the germline V gene are SGHTA and FQGTGA. CDR3 length: 15 amino acids. Trimming removed 5 bases from V and 9 bases from J, with 20 bases in between. The DNA for the CDR3 is TGTGCCAGCAGCCCCGAAGGGGGGAGGGTCAGTGAGCAGTTCTTC. As protein: CASSPEGGRVSEQFF. Filled out from reference TRBV7-3 and TRBJ2-1, the complete variable domain reads GAGVSQTPSNKVTEKGKYVELRCDPISGHTALYWYRQSLGQGPEFLIYFQGTGAADDSGLPNDRFFAVRPEGSVSTLKIQRTERGDSAVYLCASSPEGGRVSEQFFGPGTRLTVL.

Only a few counts were recorded for this clone. J is TRBJ2-4 and V is TRBV7-2, with TRBD2 matching 9 bases. V lost 5 bases to trimming and J lost 5 bases; unmatched junction nucleotides: 10. CDR1 and CDR2 from the germline V gene are SGHTA and FQGNSA. The CDR3 sequence is 16 residues long. The CDR3: CASSRGPSGTENIQYF. CDR3 nucleotides: TGTGCCAGCAGCCGAGGACCTAGCGGGACAGAAAACATTCAGTACTTC.

The chain is built from TRBV4-2 and TRBJ2-7, with 10 bases fitting TRBD2. Germline values: CDR1 LGHNA, CDR2 YNFKEQ. The CDR3 is 18 amino acids. Germline trimming cut 0 bases from V and 3 bases from J; bases unmatched to any gene: 11. The CDR3, as DNA: TGTGCCAGCAGCCAAGATGTGCCTAGCGGGAGCAGGAGCTACGAGCAGTACTTC. Translated, it gives CASSQDVPSGSRSYEQYF.

The rearrangement uses TRBV4-1 and TRBJ2-7; 11 nucleotides agree with TRBD1. V dropped 6 bases and J dropped 6; count of bases not matched to a gene: 7. The CDR3 runs to 14 residues. Germline V lookup: CDR1 MGHRA, CDR2 YSYEKL. The CDR3 DNA is TGCGCCAGCAGACCGGACAGGGGGCATCCCGAGCAGTACTTC. This encodes CASRPDRGHPEQYF.